This T cell receptor beta chain was identified during a study of cytomegalovirus exposure and HLA in healthy donors. On this clone itself: The antigen is unknown.

The primer mix had 60 Vbeta and 13 Jbeta primers. Method: immunoSEQ multiplex PCR; TCRdb's copy keeps in-frame clones and lacks some. The profile covers 150,000 to 200,000 clones, with roughly 70% appearing a single time and around 9.3% taken by the ten largest. The study, taken as a whole, reports: Later analysis associated a missense DCLRE1C variant with TCR beta V- and J-gene trimming.

The ends lost 5 bases at V and 1 base at J; junction bases unmatched: 11. The CDR3 covers 16 residues. In germline, CDR1 is GTSNPN, CDR2 SVGIG (reference sequence). V gene TRBV30 combines with J gene TRBJ1-3, with 7 bases aligning to TRBD1. The sequenced material came from PBMCs. The clonotype comes from a man under 40 in good health and CMV-seropositive. CDR3 DNA: TGTGCCTGGGGACAAAGTCAGGGGGTGTCTGGAAACACCATATATTTT. This codes for CAWGQSQGVSGNTIYF.